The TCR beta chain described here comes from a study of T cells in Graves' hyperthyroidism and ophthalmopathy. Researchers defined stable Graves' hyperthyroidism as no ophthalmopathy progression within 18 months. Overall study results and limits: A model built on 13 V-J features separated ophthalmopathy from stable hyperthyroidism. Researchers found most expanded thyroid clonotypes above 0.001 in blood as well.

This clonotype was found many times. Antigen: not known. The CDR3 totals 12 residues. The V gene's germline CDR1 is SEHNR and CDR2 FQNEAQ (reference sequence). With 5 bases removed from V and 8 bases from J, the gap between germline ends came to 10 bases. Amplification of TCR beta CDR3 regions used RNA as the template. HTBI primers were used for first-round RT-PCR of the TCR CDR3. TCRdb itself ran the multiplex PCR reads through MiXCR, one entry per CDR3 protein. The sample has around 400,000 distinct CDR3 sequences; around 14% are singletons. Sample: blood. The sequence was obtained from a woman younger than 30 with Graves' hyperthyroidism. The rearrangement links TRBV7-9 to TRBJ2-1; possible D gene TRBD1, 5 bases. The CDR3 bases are TGTGCCAGCAGCCAAGGGGCTGATGAGCAGTTCTTC. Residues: CASSQGADEQFF.